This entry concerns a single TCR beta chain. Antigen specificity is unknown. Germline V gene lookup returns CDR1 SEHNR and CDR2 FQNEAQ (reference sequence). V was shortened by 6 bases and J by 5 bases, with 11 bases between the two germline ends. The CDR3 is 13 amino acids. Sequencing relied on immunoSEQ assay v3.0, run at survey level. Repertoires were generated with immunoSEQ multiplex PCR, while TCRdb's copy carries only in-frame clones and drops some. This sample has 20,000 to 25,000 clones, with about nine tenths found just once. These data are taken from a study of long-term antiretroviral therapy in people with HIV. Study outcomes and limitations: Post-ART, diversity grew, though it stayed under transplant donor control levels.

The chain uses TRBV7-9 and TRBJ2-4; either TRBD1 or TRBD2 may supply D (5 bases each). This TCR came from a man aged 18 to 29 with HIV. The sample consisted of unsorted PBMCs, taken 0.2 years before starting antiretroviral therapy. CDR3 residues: CASSFVGENIQYF. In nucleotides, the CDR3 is TGTGCCAGCAGTTTTGTGGGGGAAAACATTCAGTACTTC.